The 3 T cell receptor beta chains given below trace back to one sample, sequenced in a study of blood T cells in healthy people across ages. The use of a sample-barcoded 5' primer and a J-beta primer mix characterized a second PCR of 7 to 11 cycles. TCRdb fed the 5' RACE reads into MiXCR, producing one record per CDR3 protein. This sample has more than 800,000 distinct CDR3 sequences, with around 28% found just once. Input material: blood. All receptors come from a woman of 80 years or more in good health.

Concerning this clonotype itself: A much more abundant neighbour one base away suggests this may be a read error. The CDR3: CASSLAHGGSNNEQYF. The CDR3, as DNA: TGTGCCAGCAGCTTAGCGCACGGGGGGTCGAACAATGAGCAGTACTTC. The chain couples TRBV7-2 to TRBJ2-5; TRBD2 agrees at 7 bases. The germline gives CDR1 SGHTA, CDR2 FQGNSA. J was trimmed by 11 bases and V by 0 bases; bases with no gene match: 15. The CDR3 totals 16 residues. The full variable domain, with the rest looked up from reference TRBV7-2 and TRBJ2-5, is GAGVSQSPSNKVTEKGKDVELRCDPISGHTALYWYRQSLGQGLEFLIYFQGNSAPDKSGLPSDRFSAERTGGSVSTLTIQRTQQEDSAVYLCASSLAHGGSNNEQYFGPGTRLLVL.

This clonotype was counted at least ten times. This chain joins TRBV6-6 and TRBJ1-2; no reliable D call. The ends were cut back, 4 bases at V and 4 bases at J, with 7 bases in the middle. Germline V gene sequence: CDR1 MNHNY, CDR2 SVGAGI (reference sequence). The CDR3 runs 12 residues. The CDR3 DNA sequence: TGTGCCAGCAGTTCCTTCTTCTATGGCTACACCTTC. Amino acid sequence: CASSSFFYGYTF.

There are a few counts of this clonotype. A clone one base away is much larger, so this may be a read error. The V gene is TRBV2, the J gene TRBJ2-1; D gene ambiguous. V was trimmed by 2 bases and J by 13 bases, leaving 18 bases between them. The germline CDR1 and CDR2 sequences are SNHLY and FYNNEI. The CDR3 sequence is 14 residues long. Here the CDR3 DNA reads TGTGCCAGCAGTGAAAATGGATCTGGAGAGACCCAGTTCTTC. Translation gives CASSENGSGETQFF.